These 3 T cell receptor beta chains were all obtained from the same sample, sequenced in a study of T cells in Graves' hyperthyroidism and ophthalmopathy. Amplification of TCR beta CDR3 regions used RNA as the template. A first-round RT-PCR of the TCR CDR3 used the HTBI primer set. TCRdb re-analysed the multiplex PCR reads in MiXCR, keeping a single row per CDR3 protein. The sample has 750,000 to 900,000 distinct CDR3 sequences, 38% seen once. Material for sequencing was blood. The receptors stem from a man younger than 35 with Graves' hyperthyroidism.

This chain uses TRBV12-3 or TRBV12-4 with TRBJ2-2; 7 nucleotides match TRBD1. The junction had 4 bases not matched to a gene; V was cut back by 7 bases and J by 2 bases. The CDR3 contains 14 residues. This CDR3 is CASNRDSNTGELFF. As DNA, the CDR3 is TGTGCCAGCAATCGGGACAGCAACACCGGGGAGCTGTTTTTT.

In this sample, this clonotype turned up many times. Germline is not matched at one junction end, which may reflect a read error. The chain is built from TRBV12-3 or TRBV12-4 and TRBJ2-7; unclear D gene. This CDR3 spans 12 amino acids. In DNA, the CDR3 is TGTGCCAGCAGCTTAGTAACCTACGAGCAGTACTTC. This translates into CASSLVTYEQYF.

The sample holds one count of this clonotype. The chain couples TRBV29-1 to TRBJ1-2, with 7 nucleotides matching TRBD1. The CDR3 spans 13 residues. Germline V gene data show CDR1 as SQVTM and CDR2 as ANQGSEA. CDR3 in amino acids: CSETPGQMRGYTF. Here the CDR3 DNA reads TGCAGTGAAACACCGGGACAGATGCGTGGCTACACCTTC.